One T cell receptor beta chain is described in this entry. What it binds is unknown. The repertoire was sequenced with immunoSEQ multiplex PCR; TCRdb's copy has only in-frame clones and lacks some. The table lists approximately 70,000 clones, about four fifths of them singletons. This specimen belongs to a study of T cells in localized non-small cell lung cancer. Findings and limits, study-wide: The study sequenced only one region of the tumor. As a result, intratumor heterogeneity could not be excluded and remains possible. For the top 100 tumor clones, a median roughly 53 also appeared in adjacent lung. In uninvolved adjacent lung, T cell clonality reached its highest value, exceeding tumor.

CDR1 and CDR2 from the germline V gene are SGHNT and YENEEA. V trimming: 5 bases; J trimming: 2 bases; junction bases outside the gene matches: 7. The CDR3 runs to 16 residues. The chain carries TRBV11-3 and TRBJ2-3; 10 nucleotides agree with TRBD2. The sample in question was PBMCs, obtained before any cancer treatment. This TCR was sampled from a man aged 40 to 70 with stage II lung adenocarcinoma. The CDR3 sequence: CASSSGLAEPTDTQYF. The CDR3 bases are TGTGCCAGCAGCAGTGGACTAGCGGAACCCACAGATACGCAGTATTTT.